This TCR beta chain derives from a study of T cells in women clearing cervical HPV infection. Study summary: Cases' blood sampling followed lesion detection by median about 150 days (90 to 200).

On this clone: Its antigen is not identified. The observed sequence ends 3 residues before the CDR3 terminus, with the missing tail filled in from the germline J gene.

The protocol was immunoSEQ multiplex PCR, while the TCRdb copy is restricted to in-frame clones and leaves out a portion. The sample includes 40,000 or so clones. CDR1 and CDR2 (germline): GTSNPN, SVGIG (reference sequence). This CDR3 is built from 13 residues. Losses at the gene ends were 1 base for V and 7 bases for J; bases not matched to a gene: 2. Study-wide points: Repertoire richness, not evenness, was significantly elevated in CIN3+ cases versus controls.

The chain carries TRBV30 and TRBJ1-1, with 11 bases aligning to TRBD1. The sequence was collected from a woman aged 18-70 years with a cervical HPV16 infection that either progressed to CIN3+ or cleared (not recorded which). The sample taken for sequencing was blood buffy coat. The DNA read from the CDR3 is TGTGCCTGGAGTGGGGACAGGGGGTTTGAA. This codes for CAWSGDRGFE. The complete CDR3 protein is CAWSGDRGFEAFF.